One and the same sample provided the 32 T cell receptor beta chains below, sequenced in a study of spatial heterogeneity in lung cancer. Study outcomes and limitations: How many expanded intratumoral alpha and beta TCRs were present tracked the tumor mutation count, which was a count of nonsynonymous mutations.

What these receptors recognize is not known. MiXCR was run by TCRdb on the 5' RACE reads, yielding one entry per CDR3 protein. The sample contains approximately 12,000 distinct CDR3 sequences, approximately 5.5% of which appear only once. Time point given: sample taken at primary tumor resection. This specimen consisted of lung tumor tissue, obtained at surgery. Source of these receptors: a male donor with early-stage non-small cell lung cancer.

The table lists this clonotype with many counts. This beta chain came through as a stray read in a library set up for alpha chains, and its size says little. The V gene is TRBV28, the J gene TRBJ2-7; D perhaps matches TRBD1 (6 bases). Germline CDR1 and CDR2: MDHEN and SYDVKM. CDR3 size: 13 residues. V was cut by 10 bases and J by 1 base, with 14 bases left in between. CDR3 sequence reads: CATLPGQSYEQYF. CDR3 coding DNA: TGTGCCACCCTACCCGGACAGTCCTACGAGCAGTACTTC.

This clonotype was detected ten times or more. This beta chain is a stray sequence in a library constructed for alpha chains; its clone size is not meaningful. The V gene is TRBV5-1, the J gene TRBJ2-2; D is ambiguous. This CDR3 region has 14 residues. V was pared by 1 base and J by 6 bases, with 10 bases between. Per the germline V gene, CDR1 is SGHRS and CDR2 is YFSETQ. CDR3: CASSLQGMPGELFF. The DNA of the CDR3 is TGCGCCAGCAGCTTGCAAGGGATGCCCGGGGAGCTGTTTTTT.

At least ten counts were recorded for this clonotype. This beta chain turned up in a library designed for alpha chains; as an off-target read, its abundance says little. The chain carries TRBV11-2 and TRBJ1-1; possible D gene TRBD1, 6 bases. CDR1 SGHAT and CDR2 FQNNGV come from the germline V gene. The germline V and J ends were trimmed by 2 bases and 11 bases, with 6 bases remaining between them. This CDR3 has 10 amino acids. CDR3: CASSLRGAFF. DNA of the CDR3: TGTGCCAGCAGCTTAAGGGGGGCTTTCTTT.

By frequency in the sample, this clonotype is medium-sized. A library made for alpha chains picked up this beta chain off target, so its size means little. This rearrangement joins TRBV5-6 to TRBJ2-7; D is unresolved. CDR3 length: 13 residues. Between the trimmed V and J ends, which lost 3 bases and 3 bases, there was a span of 10 bases. In germline, CDR1 is SGHDT, CDR2 YYEEEE. The CDR3 spells CASSYGRFYEQYF. The CDR3 region has the DNA TGTGCCAGCAGCTATGGACGGTTCTACGAGCAGTACTTC.

This clonotype turned up a few times. This beta chain represents an off-target read in a library built for alpha chains; its size is of limited meaning. This sequence joins TRBV20-1 and TRBJ2-7; tentative D call: TRBD2 (6 bases). CDR1 is DFQATT, CDR2 SNEGSKA, per germline (reference sequence). The CDR3 is 15 residues long. V shed 7 bases and J shed 1 base, with 20 bases lying between them. CDR3 in amino acids: CSVSPLAEGSYEQYF. CDR3 DNA sequence: TGCAGTGTTTCCCCCTTGGCGGAGGGTTCCTACGAGCAGTACTTC.

Concerning this clonotype itself: Found in a library prepared for alpha chains, this beta chain is an off-target read, and its abundance has little meaning. The chain combines TRBV12-3 or TRBV12-4 with TRBJ2-7, with D perhaps matching TRBD1 (5 bases). This CDR3 contains 15 residues. Trimming took off 5 bases at V and 0 bases at J, with 14 bases between the two ends. CDR3 nucleotide sequence: TGTGCCAGCAGTCCGGTCCAGACAGACTCCTACGAGCAGTACTTC. It specifies CASSPVQTDSYEQYF.

Within the sample, this clonotype is medium-sized (0.01 to 0.1%). This beta chain is off target for a library built for alpha chains, so its abundance means little. J is TRBJ1-5 and V is TRBV6-5; 8 nucleotides align to TRBD1. CDR3 length equals 15 residues. Germline CDR1 reads MNHEY; CDR2 reads SVGAGI. The V segment lost 5 bases and the J segment 5 bases; nucleotides outside the gene matches: 8. In DNA form, the CDR3 reads TGTGCCAGCAGTCTCACAGGGGGTAGGGATCAGCCCCAGCATTTT. Its protein is CASSLTGGRDQPQHF.

This clonotype was detected many times. This beta chain represents an off-target read in a library built for alpha chains; its size is of limited meaning. The rearrangement uses TRBV7-2 and TRBJ2-1, with TRBD1 matching over 7 bases. This CDR3 region has 15 residues. After removal of 5 bases from V and 3 bases from J, the junction contained 7 bases not matched to a gene. The germline gives CDR1 SGHTA, CDR2 FQGNSA. This chain's CDR3 is CASSRDRANYNEQFF. CDR3 coding DNA: TGTGCCAGCAGCAGAGACAGGGCAAACTACAATGAGCAGTTCTTC.

This clonotype has at least ten counts. This beta chain is a stray read from a library made for alpha chains; its abundance is not meaningful. The chain links TRBV12-3 or TRBV12-4 to TRBJ1-1, with D possibly TRBD1 on 5 matching bases. Trimming took 4 bases from V and 8 from J, leaving 11 bases between them. The length of the CDR3 is 12 residues. The chain's CDR3 is CASSWGRGEAFF. DNA for the CDR3: TGTGCCAGCAGTTGGGGTCGGGGGGAAGCTTTCTTT.

This clonotype was detected only a few times. This beta chain is an unintended read in a library built for alpha chains; its size means little. The genes are TRBV25-1 and TRBJ1-6; D remains unclear. This CDR3 has 12 amino acids. Germline assignment: CDR1 MGHDK and CDR2 SYGVNS. The V and J ends lost 3 bases and 10 bases respectively, with 7 bases between them. In nucleotides, the CDR3 is TGTGCCAGCAGTGAGGGCCCCTCACCCCTCCACTTT. Amino acids: CASSEGPSPLHF.

This clonotype appeared many times. This beta chain lies outside the target of a library built for alpha chains; its clone size means little. J is TRBJ1-5 and V is TRBV20-1, with D perhaps matching TRBD1 (6 bases). This CDR3 region has 15 residues. Trimming pared 6 bases from V and 3 bases from J, leaving 18 bases between. Germline CDR1 DFQATT, CDR2 SNEGSKA (reference sequence). The CDR3 sequence is CSANRGMYPNQPQHF. The CDR3 DNA reads TGCAGTGCCAATAGGGGGATGTACCCCAATCAGCCCCAGCATTTT.

This clonotype is deemed medium-sized (0.01 to 0.1%). This beta chain was picked up by a library intended for alpha chains and is off target, so its count carries little meaning. The rearrangement links TRBV6-2 or TRBV6-3 to TRBJ2-7; 8 bases match TRBD1. The CDR3 runs 13 residues. Germline CDR1 is MNHEY and CDR2 is SVGEGT. J was trimmed by 1 base and V by 6 bases; bases with no gene match: 2. The CDR3 DNA is TGTGCCAGCAGACGACAGGGGTCCTACGAGCAGTACTTC. This sequence encodes CASRRQGSYEQYF.

Details on this clonotype: This beta chain is an off-target read within a library intended for alpha chains, so its frequency means little. The rearrangement uses TRBV5-4 and TRBJ2-7; 8 nucleotides match TRBD1. Germline V gene lookup returns CDR1 SGHNT and CDR2 YYREEE (reference sequence). The ends lost 4 bases at V and 2 bases at J; junction bases unmatched: 8. The CDR3 covers 15 residues. The CDR3 here is CASSSPGTGTYEQYF. CDR3 coding DNA: TGTGCCAGCAGCAGCCCCGGGACAGGTACCTACGAGCAGTACTTC.

The table lists this clonotype with a few counts. This beta chain is off target for a library built for alpha chains, so its abundance means little. The rearrangement links TRBV27 to TRBJ2-5; a possible D gene is TRBD2 (6 bases). V lost 6 bases to trimming and J lost 5 bases, with 16 bases between them. Germline CDR1 and CDR2: MNHEY and SMNVEV (reference sequence). This CDR3 is 14 amino acids long. The CDR3 region is CASSPGGLWETQYF. CDR3 in DNA: TGTGCCAGCAGCCCCGGGGGACTTTGGGAGACCCAGTACTTC.

This clonotype was detected ten times or more. For a library built for alpha chains, this beta chain is a stray read; little rests on its size. This rearrangement joins TRBV10-3 to TRBJ2-7, with 14 bases identical to TRBD2. This CDR3 region has 16 residues. V was pared by 3 bases and J by 2 bases, with 3 bases of the junction left unmatched. CDR1 is ENHRY, CDR2 SYGVKD, per germline. The CDR3 sequence: CAISEGLAGGAYEQYF. CDR3 nucleotide sequence: TGTGCCATCAGTGAAGGACTAGCGGGGGGAGCCTACGAGCAGTACTTC.

This clonotype has a count of ten or more. This beta chain is a stray sequence in a library constructed for alpha chains; its clone size is not meaningful. The V and J genes are TRBV7-2 and TRBJ2-1; 9 bases agree with TRBD2. The CDR3 sequence is 17 residues long. CDR1 and CDR2 (germline): SGHTA, FQGNSA. J was trimmed by 0 bases and V by 5 bases; bases with no gene match: 8. CDR3 coding DNA: TGTGCCAGCAGCCCACAAGCGGGGGGCCGCTCCTACAATGAGCAGTTCTTC. This translates into CASSPQAGGRSYNEQFF.

This clonotype was seen a handful of times. With the library built for alpha chains, this beta chain is off target and its frequency is not meaningful. This sequence joins TRBV5-1 and TRBJ2-1; TRBD2 matches 7 bases. Trimming removed 3 bases from V and 5 bases from J; junction bases left unmatched: 8. CDR1 is SGHRS and CDR2 is YFSETQ in the germline V gene. The CDR3 contains 15 residues. CDR3 in amino acids: CASSSTSASNNEQFF. The CDR3 DNA follows: TGCGCCAGCAGCTCTACTAGCGCTTCCAACAATGAGCAGTTCTTC.

This clonotype was recorded at least ten times. A library prepared for alpha chains yielded this beta chain as an off-target read; its size is of little meaning. The rearrangement links TRBV5-4 to TRBJ2-2; 11 nucleotides line up with TRBD1. The CDR3 has 15 amino acids. Germline trimming cut 4 bases from V and 5 bases from J; bases unmatched to any gene: 4. Looked up from germline, CDR1 is SGHNT and CDR2 is YYREEE (reference sequence). The CDR3 DNA is TGTGCCAGCAGCCTCGGGACAGGGGGTACCGGGGAGCTGTTTTTT. It encodes CASSLGTGGTGELFF.

This clonotype was seen at least ten times. For a library built for alpha chains, this beta chain is a stray read; little rests on its size. The chain joins TRBV12-3 or TRBV12-4 to TRBJ2-2; D is possibly TRBD2 (6 bases). This CDR3 is 15 amino acids long. Trimming stripped 2 bases from V and 5 bases from J, with 12 bases between. CDR3 nucleotide sequence: TGTGCCAGCAGTTTACAGGTCGGGGGAACCGGGGAGCTGTTTTTT. Translating gives CASSLQVGGTGELFF.

Details on this clonotype: This beta chain appears as a stray read in a library generated for alpha chains; its size is not informative. The V call is TRBV7-8, the J call TRBJ1-5, with D hard to call. The CDR3 contains 17 residues. V was cut by 2 bases and J by 6 bases, with 20 bases left in between. Germline CDR1 reads SGHVS; CDR2 reads FQNEAQ. The CDR3 coding sequence is TGTGCCAGCAGCTTATCAGTGACCCCTAAGGGAGTTCAGCCCCAGCATTTT. This sequence encodes CASSLSVTPKGVQPQHF.

This clonotype came up a few times. The library was designed around alpha chains, so this beta chain is a stray read whose abundance carries little weight. CDR3 in DNA: TGTGCCAGCTTTGACAGCCCTAGCAATCAGCCCCAGCATTTT. It is translated as CASFDSPSNQPQHF. The V call is TRBV2, the J call TRBJ1-5; the D gene is possibly TRBD1 (5 bases). This CDR3 comprises 14 residues. Trimming cost V 8 bases and J 0 bases, with 11 bases left between them. CDR1 is SNHLY, CDR2 FYNNEI, per germline.

This clonotype was seen repeatedly, ten times or more. This beta chain slipped into a library made for alpha chains as a stray read, so its size is not meaningful. The chain couples TRBV5-4 to TRBJ2-3; D might be TRBD1 (5 bases). From germline, CDR1 is SGHNT and CDR2 YYREEE (reference sequence). Trimming took off 1 base at V and 5 bases at J, with 5 bases between the two ends. This CDR3 region has 12 residues. Written as DNA, the CDR3 is TGTGCCAGCAGCTTGAGGGGAGATACGCAGTATTTT. Residues: CASSLRGDTQYF. Full variable domain (missing parts from reference TRBV5-4 and TRBJ2-3): ETGVTQSPTHLIKTRGQQVTLRCSSQSGHNTVSWYQQALGQGPQFIFQYYREEENGRGNFPPRFSGLQFPNYSSELNVNALELDDSALYLCASSLRGDTQYFGPGTRLTVL.

Within the sample, this clonotype is medium-sized (0.01 to 0.1%). This beta chain appears as a stray read in a library generated for alpha chains; its size is not informative. V and J are TRBV20-1 and TRBJ2-5; TRBD1 aligns across 8 bases. Germline trimming cut 4 bases from V and 4 bases from J; bases unmatched to any gene: 5. CDR1 and CDR2 (germline): DFQATT, SNEGSKA (reference sequence). This CDR3 has 13 amino acids. For the CDR3, the DNA is TGCAGTGCTACCGGACAGGGCGCAGAGACCCAGTACTTC. Its protein product is CSATGQGAETQYF.

The sample holds many counts of this clonotype. This beta chain represents an off-target read in a library built for alpha chains; its size is of limited meaning. This rearrangement joins TRBV12-3 or TRBV12-4 to TRBJ1-6; a weak D match, TRBD1 (5 bases). V lost 7 bases, J lost 2 bases, and 18 bases lay in between. The CDR3 extends over 17 amino acids. The CDR3 bases are TGTGCCAGCACCTTTGGGGCCAGCTGGGCCTATAATTCACCCCTCCACTTT. Translating gives CASTFGASWAYNSPLHF.

There are many counts of this clonotype. This beta chain turned up in a library designed for alpha chains; as an off-target read, its abundance says little. V is TRBV27 and J is TRBJ1-6; TRBD1 matches 7 bases. The germline CDR1 and CDR2 sequences are MNHEY and SMNVEV (reference sequence). CDR3 length: 14 amino acids. Trimming cost V 0 bases and J 7 bases; bases outside gene matches: 0. The CDR3 sequence: CASSLSRGNSPLHF. In DNA form, the CDR3 reads TGTGCCAGCAGTTTATCCAGGGGGAATTCACCCCTCCACTTT.

This clonotype was detected only a few times. This beta chain is an off-target read within a library intended for alpha chains, so its frequency means little. V usage is TRBV4-2 and J usage is TRBJ2-7; no firm D call. Germline lookup yields CDR1 LGHNA and CDR2 YNFKEQ. Trimming removed 0 bases from V and 4 bases from J, with 10 bases in between. The CDR3 totals 14 residues. The CDR3 bases are TGTGCCAGCAGCCAAGAAGCGTACTCATACGAGCAGTACTTC. This sequence encodes CASSQEAYSYEQYF.

The sample holds many counts of this clonotype. This beta chain appears as a stray read in a library generated for alpha chains; its size is not informative. J is TRBJ2-1 and V is TRBV5-1; 12 positions match TRBD2. Germline V CDR1 and CDR2: SGHRS, YFSETQ. J was trimmed by 7 bases and V by 3 bases; bases with no gene match: 14. The CDR3 is 18 residues long. CDR3 residues: CASSSKASSGGAHNEQFF. CDR3 in DNA: TGCGCCAGCAGCTCGAAGGCCTCTAGCGGGGGGGCCCATAATGAGCAGTTCTTC.

By sample share, this clonotype is medium-sized (0.01 to 0.1%). Found in a library prepared for alpha chains, this beta chain is an off-target read, and its abundance has little meaning. This chain uses TRBV18 with TRBJ1-1; D call uncertain. The V end was cut by 2 bases, the J end by 1 base, with 11 bases between. Per germline, CDR1 KGHSH and CDR2 LQKENI. The CDR3 has 15 amino acids. The CDR3 spells CASSPMSPRNTEAFF. In DNA form, the CDR3 reads TGTGCCAGCTCACCAATGTCCCCGCGGAACACTGAAGCTTTCTTT.

This clonotype has ten or more counts. Relative to the germline gene, one junction end is altered; a read error may explain this. This beta chain is an unintended read in a library built for alpha chains; its size means little. CDR3 nucleotides: TGTGCCAGTTCCCGGGACAGGGGTATTCCACACTTT. Protein product: CASSRDRGIPHF. The rearrangement joins TRBV7-6 to TRBJ1-1; 10 nucleotides agree with TRBD1. The CDR3 is made up of 12 amino acids. Germline-derived CDR1 and CDR2 are SGHVS and FNYEAQ. The full variable domain, completed using reference TRBV7-6 and TRBJ1-1, is GAGVSQSPRYKVTKRGQDVALRCDPISGHVSLYWYRQALGQGPEFLTYFNYEAQQDKSGLPNDRFSAERPEGSISTLTIQRTEQRDSAMYRCASSRDRGIPHFGQGTRLTVV.

This clonotype has a handful of counts. This beta chain is a stray read from a library made for alpha chains; its abundance is not meaningful. The J gene is TRBJ2-2, the V gene TRBV7-6, with 9 bases matching TRBD1. V dropped 5 bases and J dropped 3; count of bases not matched to a gene: 10. The germline V gene encodes CDR1 SGHVS and CDR2 FNYEAQ. CDR3 size: 17 residues. CDR3 nucleotides: TGTGCCAGCAGCGTCCCGGGACAGGGCAGGGACACCGGGGAGCTGTTTTTT. Translating gives CASSVPGQGRDTGELFF.

In its sample, this clonotype was seen many times. This beta chain is a stray read from a library made for alpha chains; its abundance is not meaningful. The V call is TRBV2, the J call TRBJ2-6; no clear D. Germline CDR1 and CDR2: SNHLY and FYNNEI. This CDR3 has 15 residues. The V end lost 5 bases, the J end lost 0 bases, and 8 bases lay between the germline ends. This CDR3 is CASSQISSGANVLTF. The CDR3 DNA follows: TGTGCCAGCAGTCAGATTAGCTCTGGGGCCAACGTCCTGACTTTC.

As for this clonotype: A much larger clone differs by one base, so this may be a read error. As an off-target read in a library built for alpha chains, this beta chain has a frequency of little significance. V and J are TRBV6-5 and TRBJ2-1; 9 bases line up with TRBD1. CDR3 length: 13 amino acids. The V gene's germline CDR1 is MNHEY and CDR2 SVGAGI. V was pared by 6 bases and J by 8 bases, with 5 bases of the junction left unmatched. The CDR3 nucleotides are TGTGCCAGCAGAAGTCGACAGGGGGATGAGCAGTTCTTC. Translation: CASRSRQGDEQFF.